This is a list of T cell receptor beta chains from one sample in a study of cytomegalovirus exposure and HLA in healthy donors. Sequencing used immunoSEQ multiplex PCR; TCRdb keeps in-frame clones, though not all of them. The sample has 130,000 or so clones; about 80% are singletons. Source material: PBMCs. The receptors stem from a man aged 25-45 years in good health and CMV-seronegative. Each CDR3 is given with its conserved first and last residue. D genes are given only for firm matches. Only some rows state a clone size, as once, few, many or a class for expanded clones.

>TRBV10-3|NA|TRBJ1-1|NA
TGTGCCATCAGACGACTGGGGAACACTGAAGCTTTCTTT
CAIRRLGNTEAFF
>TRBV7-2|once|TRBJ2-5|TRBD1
TGTGCCAGCAGCTGGGCCGGACAGGGTCGCCAAGAGACCCAGTACTTC
CASSWAGQGRQETQYF
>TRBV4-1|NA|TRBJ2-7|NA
TGCGCCAGCAGCCAAGACCCCCTCTACGAGCAGTACTTC
CASSQDPLYEQYF
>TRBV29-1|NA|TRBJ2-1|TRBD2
TGCAGCGTCGAACCCCTAAGACTAGCGGGGAAGTTCTTC
CSVEPLRLAGKFF
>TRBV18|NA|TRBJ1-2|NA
TGTGCCAGCTCAACCGACAGAAGTAATGGCTACACCTTC
CASSTDRSNGYTF
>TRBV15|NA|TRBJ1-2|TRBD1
TGTGCCACCAGCCGAATAGCGACAGGGATGGCTGGCTACACCTTC
CATSRIATGMAGYTF
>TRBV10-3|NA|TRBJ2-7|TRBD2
TGTGCCATCAGTGAGTCGCGGGAGAGCTACGAGCAGTACTTC
CAISESRESYEQYF
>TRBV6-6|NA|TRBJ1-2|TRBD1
TGTGCCAGCAGTACTGACAGGGGGCCTGGCTACACCTTC
CASSTDRGPGYTF
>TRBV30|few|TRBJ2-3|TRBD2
TGTGCCTGGAGCGTCGGACTAGTCACAGATACGCAGTATTTT
CAWSVGLVTDTQYF
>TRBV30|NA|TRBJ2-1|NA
TGTGCCTGGAGTCCTTACAATGAGCAGTTCTTC
CAWSPYNEQFF
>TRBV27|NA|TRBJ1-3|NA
TGTGCCAGCAGGCCTTTGACAGCCTCTGGAAACACCATATATTTT
CASRPLTASGNTIYF
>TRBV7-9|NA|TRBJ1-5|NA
TGTGCCAGCAGCTCGCCGGGTCAGCCCCAGCATTTT
CASSSPGQPQHF
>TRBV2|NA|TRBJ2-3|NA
TGTGCCAGCGATGGTGGGAGCCCGGCAGATACGCAGTATTTT
CASDGGSPADTQYF
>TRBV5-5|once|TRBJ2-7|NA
TGTGCCAGCAGCCTGACAGGCAGCTCCTACGAGCAGTACTTC
CASSLTGSSYEQYF
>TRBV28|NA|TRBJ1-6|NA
TGTGCCAGCAGTTTCCGTAGGATCAGGGTGAATTCACCCCTCCACTTT
CASSFRRIRVNSPLHF
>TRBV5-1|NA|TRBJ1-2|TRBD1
TGCGCCAGCAGCTTGGCTCCGGGACAGGGGGCTTCCTATGGCTACACCTTC
CASSLAPGQGASYGYTF
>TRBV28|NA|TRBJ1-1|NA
TGTGCCAGCAGTTTCCCTTCGGGGGTTGAAGCTTTCTTT
CASSFPSGVEAFF
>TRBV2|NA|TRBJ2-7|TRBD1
TGTGCCAGCGTTTCCGGGACAGGGGTTCCCGAGCAGTACTTC
CASVSGTGVPEQYF
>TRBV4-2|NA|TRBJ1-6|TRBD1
TGTGCCAGCAGCCAAACTTGGACAGGAATCAATAATTCACCCCTCCACTTT
CASSQTWTGINNSPLHF
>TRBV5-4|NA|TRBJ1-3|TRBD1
TGTGCCAGCGGGACAGGGTCCTCTGGAAACACCATATATTTT
CASGTGSSGNTIYF
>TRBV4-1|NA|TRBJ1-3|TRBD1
TGCGCCAGCAGCCAAGATAAAGGGACAGGGGATGTTAGGGGAAACACCATATATTTT
CASSQDKGTGDVRGNTIYF
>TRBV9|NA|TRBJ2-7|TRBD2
TGTGCCAGCAGCGGACTAGCGGGGTTTGGCGACGAGCAGTACTTC
CASSGLAGFGDEQYF
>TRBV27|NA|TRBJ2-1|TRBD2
TGTGCCAGCAGATTAGCGGGGGGATACTACAATGAGCAGTTCTTC
CASRLAGGYYNEQFF
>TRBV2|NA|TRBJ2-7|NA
TGTGCCAGCAGTGATATTCCGCAGGGAAAGTACGAGCAGTACTTC
CASSDIPQGKYEQYF
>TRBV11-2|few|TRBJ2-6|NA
TGTGCCAGCAGCCCCCACGGCAGGGGCTACTCTGGGGCCAACGTCCTGACTTTC
CASSPHGRGYSGANVLTF
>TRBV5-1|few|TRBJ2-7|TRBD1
TGCGCCAGCAGCTCCGGACAGGGGTTGGACTACGAGCAGTACTTC
CASSSGQGLDYEQYF
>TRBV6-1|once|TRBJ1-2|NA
TGTGCCAGCAGTGAAGTAGCTTGGGGGGAATATGGCTACACCTTC
CASSEVAWGEYGYTF
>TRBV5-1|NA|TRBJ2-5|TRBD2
TGCGCCAGCAGCTTTCCCACTAGCGCCTCCCGGGAGACCCAGTACTTC
CASSFPTSASRETQYF
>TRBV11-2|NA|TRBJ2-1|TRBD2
TGTGCCAGCAGCTTAAGCGGGGGCTACAATGAGCAGTTCTTC
CASSLSGGYNEQFF
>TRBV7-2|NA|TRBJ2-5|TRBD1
TGTGCCAGCAGCTCCAGGGGGCGAAGTGAGACCCAGTACTTC
CASSSRGRSETQYF
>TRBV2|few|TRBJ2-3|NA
TGTGCCAGCAGTGAACTCTCTACCCGCACAGATACGCAGTATTTT
CASSELSTRTDTQYF
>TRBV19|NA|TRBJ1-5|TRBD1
TGTGCCAGTAGCCATGACAGGGATGGGCATCAGCCCCAGCATTTT
CASSHDRDGHQPQHF
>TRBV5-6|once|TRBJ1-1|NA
TGTGCCAGCAGCTTGGTTGGGAGCCCGGCCACTGAAGCTTTCTTT
CASSLVGSPATEAFF
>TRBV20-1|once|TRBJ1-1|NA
TGCAGTGCTAGCTTCGGCGGTGAAGCTTTCTTT
CSASFGGEAFF
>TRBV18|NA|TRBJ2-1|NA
TGTGCCAGCTCACGGAACGGGAGACTGGTTTACAATGAGCAGTTCTTC
CASSRNGRLVYNEQFF
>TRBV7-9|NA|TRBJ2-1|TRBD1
TGTGCCAGCAGCTTAGCGAGGACAGGCCTATACAATGAGCAGTTCTTC
CASSLARTGLYNEQFF
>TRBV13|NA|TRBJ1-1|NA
TGTGCCAGCAGCTTAGTGCGGGGAACAGTGAACACTGAAGCTTTCTTT
CASSLVRGTVNTEAFF
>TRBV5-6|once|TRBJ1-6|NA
TGTGCCAGCAGCTTGGGGGGACACGGCTCCTATAATTCACCCCTCCACTTT
CASSLGGHGSYNSPLHF
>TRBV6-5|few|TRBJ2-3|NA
TGTGCCAGCAGTTACGGGCGGCAGGGGAGCACAGATACGCAGTATTTT
CASSYGRQGSTDTQYF
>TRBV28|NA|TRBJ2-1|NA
TGTGCCAGCAGCAAAACAGCAGGGAGGCCCCCCTCCTACAATGAGCAGTTCTTC
CASSKTAGRPPSYNEQFF
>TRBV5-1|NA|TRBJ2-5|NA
TGCGCCAGCAGCGAGACCCCAGGCATGGCCCAGTACTTC
CASSETPGMAQYF
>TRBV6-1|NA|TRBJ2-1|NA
TGTGCCAGCAGTCCCCGGGGGAATCGGGAGCAGTTCTTC
CASSPRGNREQFF
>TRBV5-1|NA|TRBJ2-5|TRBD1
TGCGCCAGCAGCTTGGGACAGGGGGGGGAGACCCAGTACTTC
CASSLGQGGETQYF
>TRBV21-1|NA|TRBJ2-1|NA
TGTGCCAGCAGCAAAGGAAGTATCCCTCGTAGATACAATGAGCAGTTCTTC
CASSKGSIPRRYNEQFF
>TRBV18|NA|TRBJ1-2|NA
TGTGCCAGCTCACGGGCAGGAGGGGTGAATGGCTACACCTTC
CASSRAGGVNGYTF
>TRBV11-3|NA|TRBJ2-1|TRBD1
TGTGCCAGCAGCTCGGACAGGGGGCGCCATGAGCAGTTCTTC
CASSSDRGRHEQFF
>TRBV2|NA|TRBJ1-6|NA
TGTGCCAGCAGAGCAGGGTTACCCCTCCACTTT
CASRAGLPLHF
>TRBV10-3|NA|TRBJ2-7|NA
TGTGCCATCAGTGAGTCGTACGGAGCAGAGACCTACGAGCAGTACTTC
CAISESYGAETYEQYF
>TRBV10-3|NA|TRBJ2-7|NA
TGTGCCATCAGTGACTCGTTAGGAGACTACGAGCAGTACTTC
CAISDSLGDYEQYF
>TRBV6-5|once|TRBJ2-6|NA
TGTGCCAGCAGTTTAACAGCAACCTCTGGGGCCAACGTCCTGACTTTC
CASSLTATSGANVLTF
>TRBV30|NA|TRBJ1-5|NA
TGTGCCTGGAGCCCGGGCGGGGGCTTTCAGCCCCAGCATTTT
CAWSPGGGFQPQHF
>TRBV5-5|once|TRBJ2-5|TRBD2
TGTGCCAGCAGCCGGAGCGGGGGGCCACAAGAGACCCAGTACTTC
CASSRSGGPQETQYF
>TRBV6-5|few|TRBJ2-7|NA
TGTGCCAGCAGTTCTCTTACACGAACACCCTACGAGCAGTACTTC
CASSSLTRTPYEQYF
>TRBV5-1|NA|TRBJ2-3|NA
TGCGCCAGCAGCCGGACTCCTGCCGAGACAGATACGCAGTATTTT
CASSRTPAETDTQYF
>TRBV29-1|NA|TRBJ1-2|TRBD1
TGCAGCGTCGCGGACAGGGTGGGGGGGATGAACTATGGCTACACCTTC
CSVADRVGGMNYGYTF
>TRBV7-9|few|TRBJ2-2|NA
TGTGCCAGCAGCGAATTTAGTTCCACCGGGGAGCTGTTTTTT
CASSEFSSTGELFF
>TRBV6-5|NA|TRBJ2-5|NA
TGTGCCAGCAGTTACGGGGGACTTCAAGAGACCCAGTACTTC
CASSYGGLQETQYF
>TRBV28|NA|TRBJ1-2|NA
TGTGCCAGCAACGGAGTCGGTTATGGCTACACCTTC
CASNGVGYGYTF